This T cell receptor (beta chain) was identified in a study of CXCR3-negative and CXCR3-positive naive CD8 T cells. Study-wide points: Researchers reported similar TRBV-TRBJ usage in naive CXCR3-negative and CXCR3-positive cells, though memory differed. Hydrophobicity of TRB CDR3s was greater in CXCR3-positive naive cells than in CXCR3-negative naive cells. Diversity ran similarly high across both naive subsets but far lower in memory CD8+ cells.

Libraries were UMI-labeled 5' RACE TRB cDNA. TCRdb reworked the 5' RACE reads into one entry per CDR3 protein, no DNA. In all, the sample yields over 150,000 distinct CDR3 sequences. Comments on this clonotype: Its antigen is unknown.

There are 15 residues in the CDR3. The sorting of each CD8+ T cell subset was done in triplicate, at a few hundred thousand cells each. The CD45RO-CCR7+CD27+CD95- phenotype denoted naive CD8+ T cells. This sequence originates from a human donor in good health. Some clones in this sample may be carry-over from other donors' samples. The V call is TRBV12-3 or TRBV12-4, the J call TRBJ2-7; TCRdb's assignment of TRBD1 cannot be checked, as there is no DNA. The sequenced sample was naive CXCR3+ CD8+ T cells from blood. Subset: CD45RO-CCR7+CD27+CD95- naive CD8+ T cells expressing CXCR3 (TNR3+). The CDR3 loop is CASSARGRVGHEQYF.